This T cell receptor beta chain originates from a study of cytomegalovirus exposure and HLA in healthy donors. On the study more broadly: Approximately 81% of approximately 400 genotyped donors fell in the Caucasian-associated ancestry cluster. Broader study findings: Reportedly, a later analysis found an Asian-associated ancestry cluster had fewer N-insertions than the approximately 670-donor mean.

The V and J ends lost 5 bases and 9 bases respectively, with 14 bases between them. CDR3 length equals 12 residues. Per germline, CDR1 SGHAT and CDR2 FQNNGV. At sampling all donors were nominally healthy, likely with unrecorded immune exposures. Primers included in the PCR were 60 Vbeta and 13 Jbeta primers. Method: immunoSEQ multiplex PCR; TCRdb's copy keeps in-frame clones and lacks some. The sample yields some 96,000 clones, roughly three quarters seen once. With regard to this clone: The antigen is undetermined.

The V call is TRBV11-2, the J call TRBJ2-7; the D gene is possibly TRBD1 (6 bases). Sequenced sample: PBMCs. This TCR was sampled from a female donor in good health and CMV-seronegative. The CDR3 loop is CASSPTQGSQYF. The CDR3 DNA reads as TGTGCCAGCAGCCCCACCCAGGGGTCGCAGTACTTC. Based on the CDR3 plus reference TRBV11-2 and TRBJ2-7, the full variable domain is EAGVAQSPRYKIIEKRQSVAFWCNPISGHATLYWYQQILGQGPKLLIQFQNNGVVDDSQLPKDRFSAERLKGVDSTLKIQPAKLEDSAVYLCASSPTQGSQYFGPGTRLTVT.